These T cell receptor beta chains were read from a single sample in a study of early T cells in non-severe SARS-CoV-2 infection. TCRdb re-derived calls from the 5' RACE reads in MiXCR, one entry per CDR3 protein. The repertoire consists of roughly 17,000 distinct CDR3 sequences, with roughly 5% occurring once and the leading ten covering 6.7%. The sequencing input was whole blood. Receptor source: an adult who was a healthcare worker with PCR-confirmed SARS-CoV-2 infection or an uninfected control (not recorded which). The CDR3 runs from the conserved cysteine through the conserved F or W. A D gene is named only where the DNA matches it firmly. The size field is filled for only some rows; it gives once, few, many or a size class.

15	medium-sized	TRBV28	TRBJ1-6	NA	CASRPRQVRDSPLHF	TGTGCCAGCAGACCCCGACAGGTTAGGGATTCACCCCTCCACTTT
12	few	TRBV28	TRBJ1-2	NA	CASRDPNYGYTF	TGTGCCAGCCGGGACCCTAACTATGGCTACACCTTC
13	medium-sized	TRBV6-1	TRBJ1-1	NA	CASSGNRNTEAFF	TGTGCCAGCAGTGGGAACAGGAACACTGAAGCTTTCTTT
15	NA	TRBV7-2	TRBJ1-5	TRBD1	CASSHYRGKNQPQHF	TGTGCCAGCAGCCATTACAGGGGGAAGAATCAGCCCCAGCATTTT
16	NA	TRBV21-1	TRBJ1-6	NA	CASSKENRGGDSPLHF	TGTGCCAGCAGCAAAGAGAACAGGGGAGGGGACTCACCCCTCCACTTT
15	few	TRBV18	TRBJ1-2	NA	CASSHRDLRQDGYTF	TGTGCCAGCTCACATAGGGACCTAAGGCAGGATGGCTACACCTTC
13	many	TRBV7-6	TRBJ2-1	NA	CASSMDTTGEQFF	TGTGCCAGCAGCATGGACACCACCGGTGAGCAGTTCTTC
10	medium-sized	TRBV20-1	TRBJ2-1	NA	CSALVDEQFF	TGCAGTGCTCTTGTCGATGAGCAGTTCTTC
15	few	TRBV6-2/TRBV6-3	TRBJ1-5	NA	CASSYFGNSNQPQHF	TGTGCCAGCAGTTACTTCGGTAATAGCAATCAGCCCCAGCATTTT
14	once	TRBV6-1	TRBJ1-2	NA	CASSEPTAFYGYTF	TGTGCCAGCAGTGAACCGACAGCGTTCTATGGCTACACCTTC
17	NA	TRBV19	TRBJ2-2	NA	CASSITPRLLNTGELFF	TGTGCCAGTAGTATTACCCCGCGGCTCTTAAACACCGGGGAGCTGTTTTTT
17	many	TRBV11-2	TRBJ2-1	TRBD2	CASSPGLAGAGDNEQFF	TGTGCCAGCAGCCCTGGACTAGCGGGAGCGGGGGACAATGAGCAGTTCTTC
16	many	TRBV6-5	TRBJ1-3	TRBD1	CASSPTGSIPGNTIYF	TGTGCCAGCAGTCCGACAGGGAGTATTCCGGGAAACACCATATATTTT
13	medium-sized	TRBV30	TRBJ1-6	TRBD1	CAWRGDSVSPLHF	TGTGCCTGGAGAGGGGACAGCGTCTCACCCCTCCACTTT
16	many	TRBV7-6	TRBJ2-3	TRBD2	CASSQSTSDGTDTQYF	TGTGCCAGCAGCCAATCGACTAGCGATGGCACAGATACGCAGTATTTT
17	few	TRBV9	TRBJ2-2	TRBD2	CASSVVSSGSGTGELFF	TGTGCCAGCAGCGTAGTGTCTAGCGGGAGTGGGACCGGGGAGCTGTTTTTT
15	NA	TRBV6-5	TRBJ2-1	TRBD2	CASSWTGTSGDEQFF	TGTGCCAGCAGTTGGACCGGGACTAGCGGGGATGAGCAGTTCTTC
13	medium-sized	TRBV19	TRBJ2-7	TRBD1	CASSFGQGGEQYF	TGTGCCAGTAGTTTCGGACAGGGTGGGGAGCAGTACTTC
13	medium-sized	TRBV20-1	TRBJ2-1	TRBD2	CSARPGTSAPQFF	TGCAGTGCTCGGCCCGGGACTAGCGCCCCCCAGTTCTTC
14	many	TRBV6-2/TRBV6-3	TRBJ2-3	TRBD1	CASRAKGAGGTQYF	TGTGCCAGCAGGGCCAAGGGGGCTGGGGGTACGCAGTATTTT
15	many	TRBV12-3/TRBV12-4	TRBJ2-5	TRBD1	CASSPDRGRQETQYF	TGTGCCAGCAGTCCGGACAGGGGGCGCCAAGAGACCCAGTACTTC
16	many	TRBV7-3	TRBJ2-1	TRBD2	CASRVSGRASYNEQFF	TGTGCCAGCAGGGTTAGCGGGAGGGCCTCCTACAATGAGCAGTTCTTC
13	many	TRBV30	TRBJ1-5	NA	CAWSGAGDQPQHF	TGTGCCTGGAGTGGGGCAGGGGATCAGCCCCAGCATTTT
12	many	TRBV6-5	TRBJ2-3	NA	CASSTPPDTQYF	TGTGCCAGCAGTACCCCCCCAGATACGCAGTATTTT
16	many	TRBV11-2	TRBJ2-5	TRBD1	CASSRGTGSGVETQYF	TGTGCCAGCAGCCGCGGGACAGGGTCAGGAGTTGAGACCCAGTACTTC
16	NA	TRBV2	TRBJ1-5	NA	CASSNHGRGAPGPQHF	TGTGCCAGCAGCAACCATGGACGAGGGGCCCCCGGGCCCCAGCATTTT
17	many	TRBV7-8	TRBJ1-6	TRBD1	CASSLRTGREDNSPLHF	TGTGCCAGCAGCTTAAGGACAGGCCGGGAGGATAATTCACCCCTCCACTTT
17	many	TRBV28	TRBJ2-3	TRBD2	CASSPPSGGGRRDTQYF	TGTGCCAGCAGTCCTCCTAGTGGAGGCGGGAGAAGGGATACGCAGTATTTT
15	many	TRBV20-1	TRBJ2-7	TRBD2	CSAPFNSGRPYEQYF	TGCAGTGCACCCTTCAATAGCGGGCGGCCCTACGAGCAGTACTTC
15	NA	TRBV20-1	TRBJ2-1	NA	CSASSRDVWGNEQFF	TGCAGTGCTAGTAGCCGGGACGTCTGGGGCAATGAGCAGTTCTTC
15	many	TRBV18	TRBJ2-3	TRBD1	CASSSPQGALDTQYF	TGTGCCAGCTCAAGCCCCCAGGGGGCATTGGATACGCAGTATTTT
16	many	TRBV20-1	TRBJ2-1	TRBD2	CSARRFGTSAIEEQFF	TGCAGTGCTAGGAGATTTGGGACTAGCGCCATTGAGGAGCAGTTCTTC
14	few	TRBV7-7	TRBJ2-5	NA	CASSLGLIEETQYF	TGTGCCAGCAGCTTAGGATTAATAGAAGAGACCCAGTACTTC